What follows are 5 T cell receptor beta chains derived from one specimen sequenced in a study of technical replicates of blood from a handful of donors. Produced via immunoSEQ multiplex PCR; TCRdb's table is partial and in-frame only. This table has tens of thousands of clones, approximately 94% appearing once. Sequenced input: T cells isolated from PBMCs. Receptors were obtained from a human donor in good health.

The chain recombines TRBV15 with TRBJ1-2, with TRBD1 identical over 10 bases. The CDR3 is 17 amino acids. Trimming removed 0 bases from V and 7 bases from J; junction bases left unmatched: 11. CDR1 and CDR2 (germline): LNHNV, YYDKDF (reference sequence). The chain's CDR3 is CATSRDRVTGGGRGYTF. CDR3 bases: TGTGCCACCAGCAGAGATCGGGTGACAGGGGGCGGCCGTGGCTACACCTTC.

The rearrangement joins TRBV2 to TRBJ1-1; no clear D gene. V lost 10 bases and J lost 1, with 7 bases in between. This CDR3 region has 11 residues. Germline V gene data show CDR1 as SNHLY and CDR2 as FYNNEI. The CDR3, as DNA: TGTGCCACAGAGGGGAACACTGAAGCTTTCTTT. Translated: CATEGNTEAFF.

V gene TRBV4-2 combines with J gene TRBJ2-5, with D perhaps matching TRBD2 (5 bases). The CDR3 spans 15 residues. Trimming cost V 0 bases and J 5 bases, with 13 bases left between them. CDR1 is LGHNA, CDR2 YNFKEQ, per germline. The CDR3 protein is CASSQDRAARETQYF. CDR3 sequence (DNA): TGTGCCAGCAGCCAAGATCGAGCGGCCAGGGAGACCCAGTACTTC.

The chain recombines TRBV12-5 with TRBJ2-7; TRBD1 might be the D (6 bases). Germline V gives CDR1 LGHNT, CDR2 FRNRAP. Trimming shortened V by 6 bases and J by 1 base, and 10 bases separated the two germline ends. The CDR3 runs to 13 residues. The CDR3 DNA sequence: TGTGCTAGTGGCAACACAGGGTCCTACGAGCAGTACTTC. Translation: CASGNTGSYEQYF.

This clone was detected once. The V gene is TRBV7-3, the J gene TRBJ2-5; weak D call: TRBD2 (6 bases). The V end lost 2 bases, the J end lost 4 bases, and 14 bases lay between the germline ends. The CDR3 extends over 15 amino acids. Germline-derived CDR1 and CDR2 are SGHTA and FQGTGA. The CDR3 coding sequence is TGTGCCAGCAGCTTACGGACTATCCATCTAGAGACCCAGTACTTC. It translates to CASSLRTIHLETQYF. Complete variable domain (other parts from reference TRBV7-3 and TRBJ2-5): GAGVSQTPSNKVTEKGKYVELRCDPISGHTALYWYRQSLGQGPEFLIYFQGTGAADDSGLPNDRFFAVRPEGSVSTLKIQRTERGDSAVYLCASSLRTIHLETQYFGPGTRLLVL.